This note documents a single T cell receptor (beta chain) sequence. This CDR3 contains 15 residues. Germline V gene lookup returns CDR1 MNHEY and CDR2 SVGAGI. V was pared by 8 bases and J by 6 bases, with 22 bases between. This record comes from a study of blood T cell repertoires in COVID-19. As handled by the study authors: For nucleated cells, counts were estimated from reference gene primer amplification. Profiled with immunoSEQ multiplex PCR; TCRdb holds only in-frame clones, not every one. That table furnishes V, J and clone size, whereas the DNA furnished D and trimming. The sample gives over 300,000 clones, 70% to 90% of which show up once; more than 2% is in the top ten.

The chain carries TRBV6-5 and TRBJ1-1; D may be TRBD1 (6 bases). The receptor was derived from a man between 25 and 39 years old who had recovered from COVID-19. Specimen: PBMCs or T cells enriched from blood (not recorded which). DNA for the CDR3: TGTGCCAGCTCTTTCGACCCGCAGGGGTGGTCTGAAGCTTTCTTT. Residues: CASSFDPQGWSEAFF.